This T cell receptor (beta chain) derives from a study of cytomegalovirus exposure and HLA in healthy donors. Researchers ran the PCR with 60 Vbeta and 13 Jbeta primers. In the original processing: Approximately 73 million unique TCR beta chains, roughly 10 million shared, were counted in a later analysis. The table came from immunoSEQ multiplex PCR; TCRdb's copy has only in-frame clones and leaves some out. V and J calls and clone size are those listed in that table; D and trimming were worked out from the DNA. The sample lists some 140,000 clones; approximately 72% were seen once. This clone has only a few counts. Its antigen remains unknown. The ends lost 1 base at V and 4 bases at J; junction bases unmatched: 8. This CDR3 is built from 16 residues. Germline values: CDR1 LGHNA, CDR2 YNFKEQ. Whole-study findings and limits: A later analysis appeared to link common viral pathogens to several of the most significant clusters. The study assumed roughly uniform donor sequencing depth for presence/absence analyses. Compared with the approximately 700-donor mean, an Asian-associated ancestry cluster reportedly had fewer N-insertions, according to a later analysis.

V is TRBV4-2 and J is TRBJ2-3; 7 positions match TRBD2. The sample comprised PBMCs. The origin of this receptor is a young man in good health and CMV-seronegative. The CDR3 is CASSQVGGLGSDTQYF. CDR3 nucleotides: TGTGCCAGCAGCCAAGTTGGTGGACTAGGTTCAGATACGCAGTATTTT.